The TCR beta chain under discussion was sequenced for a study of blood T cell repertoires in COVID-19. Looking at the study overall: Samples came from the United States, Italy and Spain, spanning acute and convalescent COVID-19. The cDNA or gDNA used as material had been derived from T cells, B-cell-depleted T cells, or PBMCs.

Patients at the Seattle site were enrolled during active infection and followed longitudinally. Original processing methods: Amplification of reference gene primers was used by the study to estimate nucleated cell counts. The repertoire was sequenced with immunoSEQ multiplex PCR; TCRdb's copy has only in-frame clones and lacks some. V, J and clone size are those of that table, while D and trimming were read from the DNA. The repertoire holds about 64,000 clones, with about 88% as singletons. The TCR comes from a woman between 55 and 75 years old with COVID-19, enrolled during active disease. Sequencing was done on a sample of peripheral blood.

DNA for the CDR3: TGTGCCAGCAGTGAAGATACTTTCGGGGGTAGAGGCTACACCTTC. Encoded protein: CASSEDTFGGRGYTF. The chain uses TRBV6-1 and TRBJ1-2, with D possibly matching TRBD1 (5 bases). The CDR3 totals 15 residues. The V gene lost 1 base and the J gene lost 8 bases, with 17 bases spanning the gap. Germline V gene lookup returns CDR1 MNHNS and CDR2 SASEGT.